One and the same sample provided the 28 T cell receptor beta chains below, sequenced in a study of shared clonotypes between healthy human individuals. Data came from immunoSEQ multiplex PCR; TCRdb stores just in-frame clones and leaves some out. The table records some 500,000 clones, 90% to 97% of them present only once. Sequenced input: naive CD4+ T cells sorted from blood. Subset in this sample: CD45RA+ positively selected. Receptors originate from a woman aged 25 to 39 in good health.

The chain employs TRBV14 and TRBJ2-7; D uncertain. Germline CDR1 reads SGHDN; CDR2 reads FVKESK. V lost 3 bases and J 2 bases, leaving 14 bases between the germline ends. The CDR3 is 15 amino acids. DNA of the CDR3: TGTGCCAGCAGCCACTTCCCCGTTTCGACCTACGAGCAGTACTTC. It encodes CASSHFPVSTYEQYF.

The chain uses TRBV18 and TRBJ1-3; 7 nucleotides agree with TRBD1. V lost 3 bases, J lost 0 bases, and 14 bases stayed unmatched. Germline values: CDR1 KGHSH, CDR2 LQKENI. The CDR3 runs 19 residues. For the CDR3, the DNA is TGTGCCAGCTCACCGACAGGGTTGGGATTATCTAGCTCTGGAAACACCATATATTTT. It encodes CASSPTGLGLSSSGNTIYF.

Only a few counts were recorded for this clone. Other DNA sequences within the sample encode an identical CDR3. The chain couples TRBV18 to TRBJ2-7; D perhaps matches TRBD2 (5 bases). The germline V gene encodes CDR1 KGHSH and CDR2 LQKENI. Trimming cost V 3 bases and J 6 bases, with 6 bases left between them. The CDR3 covers 11 residues. As DNA, the CDR3 is TGTGCCAGCTCACCCGGAGGCGAGCAGTACTTC. This sequence encodes CASSPGGEQYF.

The chain recombines TRBV7-6 with TRBJ1-2, with D possibly being TRBD1 (5 bases). The germline V gene encodes CDR1 SGHVS and CDR2 FNYEAQ. Trimming stripped 1 base from V and 8 bases from J, with 11 bases between. There are 13 residues in the CDR3. The CDR3 region has the DNA TGTGCCAGCAGCTTAGGACAGCCAAAAGGCTACACCTTC. Translated: CASSLGQPKGYTF.

The chain carries TRBV2 and TRBJ2-2; TRBD1 is a possible D gene (7 bases). V was trimmed by 8 bases and J by 4 bases, leaving 17 bases between them. This CDR3 spans 15 amino acids. Germline CDR1 SNHLY, CDR2 FYNNEI. The CDR3 region is CASGSRGAITGELFF. The DNA of the CDR3 is TGTGCCAGCGGGTCCAGGGGGGCGATCACCGGGGAGCTGTTTTTT.

This clone has just one count. The chain is built from TRBV28 and TRBJ1-5; 7 nucleotides match TRBD1. This CDR3 is 15 amino acids long. The germline gives CDR1 MDHEN, CDR2 SYDVKM. The junction had 11 bases not matched to a gene; V was cut back by 6 bases and J by 6 bases. This chain's CDR3 is CASRHGTALVQPQHF. CDR3 coding DNA: TGTGCCAGCAGACATGGGACAGCATTGGTTCAGCCCCAGCATTTT.

The chain uses TRBV28 and TRBJ1-5, with D unresolved. This CDR3 is 12 amino acids long. V was pared by 3 bases and J by 8 bases, with 8 bases between. Germline CDR1 and CDR2: MDHEN and SYDVKM. CDR3 residues: CASSFGGKPQHF. Here the CDR3 DNA reads TGTGCCAGCAGTTTCGGTGGGAAGCCCCAGCATTTT.

This sequence joins TRBV5-1 and TRBJ1-4; D is unclear. There are 16 residues in the CDR3. Looked up from germline, CDR1 is SGHRS and CDR2 is YFSETQ. V was shortened by 4 bases and J by 3 bases, with 16 bases between the two germline ends. The CDR3 region has the DNA TGCGCCAGCAGCACGGAGTTTTCGGTTTCTAATGAAAAACTGTTTTTT. Translating it yields CASSTEFSVSNEKLFF.

This clone was seen only once. The chain has TRBV4-1 and TRBJ2-7; 8 bases agree with TRBD1. Germline V gene sequence: CDR1 MGHRA, CDR2 YSYEKL. Trimming at V came to 4 bases and at J to 0 bases, leaving 5 bases not matched to a gene. This CDR3 is 15 amino acids long. Here the CDR3 reads CASSLRDRSSYEQYF. Written as DNA, the CDR3 is TGCGCCAGCAGCCTTCGGGACAGGAGCTCCTACGAGCAGTACTTC.

This clone was seen only once. The rearrangement uses TRBV28 and TRBJ1-3; D is uncertain. This CDR3 has 14 residues. Germline loops: CDR1 MDHEN, CDR2 SYDVKM. Trimming took off 2 bases at V and 3 bases at J, with 8 bases between the two ends. CDR3 region: CASSLNGYGNTIYF. Here the CDR3 DNA reads TGTGCCAGCAGTTTAAATGGGTATGGAAACACCATATATTTT. Based on the CDR3 plus reference TRBV28 and TRBJ1-3, the full variable domain is DVKVTQSSRYLVKRTGEKVFLECVQDMDHENMFWYRQDPGLGLRLIYFSYDVKMKEKGDIPEGYSVSREKKERFSLILESASTNQTSMYLCASSLNGYGNTIYFGEGSWLTVV.

V usage is TRBV10-2 and J usage is TRBJ1-2; the match to TRBD1 covers 11 bases. This CDR3 has 14 amino acids. Trimming cost V 3 bases and J 6 bases; bases outside gene matches: 3. Germline V gene lookup returns CDR1 WSHSY and CDR2 SAAADI. The CDR3 region is CASSEPGQGDGYTF. CDR3 nucleotides: TGCGCCAGCAGTGAACCGGGACAGGGGGATGGCTACACCTTC.

This clone was seen once. The chain is built from TRBV7-9 and TRBJ1-4; D is perhaps TRBD1 (6 bases). With 3 bases removed from V and 3 bases from J, the gap between germline ends came to 8 bases. This CDR3 comprises 14 residues. In germline, CDR1 is SEHNR, CDR2 FQNEAQ (reference sequence). The chain's CDR3 is CASSFAGANEKLFF. DNA of the CDR3: TGTGCCAGCAGCTTCGCAGGGGCTAATGAAAAACTGTTTTTT.

The chain carries TRBV2 and TRBJ2-7; D gene unclear. The CDR3 totals 14 residues. V was cut by 0 bases and J by 2 bases, with 8 bases left in between. Germline CDR1 and CDR2: SNHLY and FYNNEI. CDR3 residues: CASSEAAGPYEQYF. Written as DNA, the CDR3 is TGTGCCAGCAGTGAAGCGGCAGGTCCCTACGAGCAGTACTTC.

The rearrangement links TRBV10-1 to TRBJ2-2; D call uncertain. The CDR3 has 15 amino acids. Germline V lookup: CDR1 WNHNN, CDR2 SYGVQD (reference sequence). The V and J ends lost 3 bases and 0 bases respectively, with 8 bases between them. CDR3 amino acids: CASSDYGTNTGELFF. In DNA form, the CDR3 reads TGCGCCAGCAGTGATTACGGAACGAACACCGGGGAGCTGTTTTTT.

The chain recombines TRBV2 with TRBJ1-2; D ambiguous. The CDR3 has 14 amino acids. V lost 6 bases and J lost 4, with 15 bases in between. The germline gives CDR1 SNHLY, CDR2 FYNNEI. This CDR3 is CASRSNIRVYGYTF. For the CDR3, the DNA is TGTGCCAGCAGATCAAATATCCGGGTCTATGGCTACACCTTC. Filled out from reference TRBV2 and TRBJ1-2, the complete variable domain reads EPEVTQTPSHQVTQMGQEVILRCVPISNHLYFYWYRQILGQKVEFLVSFYNNEISEKSEIFDDQFSVERPDGSNFTLKIRSTKLEDSAMYFCASRSNIRVYGYTFGSGTRLTVV.

The chain uses TRBV28 and TRBJ2-7; possibly TRBD1 or TRBD2 for D (7 bases each). Trimming removed 6 bases at V and 6 bases at J, with 21 bases between. The CDR3 spans 15 residues. The germline CDR1 and CDR2 sequences are MDHEN and SYDVKM. CDR3 sequence (DNA): TGTGCCAGCAGACCCCAGGGAGGGGGCTCGGCCGAGCAGTACTTC. Translated, it gives CASRPQGGGSAEQYF.

This clone was found once. This chain joins TRBV6-6 and TRBJ2-7, with 9 bases fitting TRBD1. The CDR3 runs 15 residues. V shed 3 bases, J shed 4 bases, and the junction held 7 bases outside the gene matches. The V gene's germline CDR1 is MNHNY and CDR2 SVGAGI (reference sequence). The CDR3 here is CASSYENRGRYEQYF. CDR3 DNA: TGTGCCAGCAGTTATGAAAACAGGGGGCGGTACGAGCAGTACTTC.

The rearrangement uses TRBV29-1 and TRBJ2-4; perhaps TRBD2 as D (6 bases). The CDR3 has 14 residues. Germline assignment: CDR1 SQVTM and CDR2 ANQGSEA. The V gene lost 4 bases and the J gene lost 6 bases, with 16 bases spanning the gap. Here the CDR3 reads CSVVGSGSLNIQYF. The CDR3 nucleotides read TGCAGCGTTGTAGGAAGCGGGTCCTTAAACATTCAGTACTTC.

V usage is TRBV30 and J usage is TRBJ1-4; D is perhaps TRBD1 (5 bases). V was shortened by 0 bases and J by 6 bases, with 23 bases between the two germline ends. This CDR3 region has 18 residues. Germline CDR1 and CDR2: GTSNPN and SVGIG (reference sequence). The CDR3 loop is CAWSVPWGFSNEDEKLFF. Here the CDR3 DNA reads TGTGCCTGGAGTGTACCGTGGGGCTTCAGTAACGAAGATGAAAAACTGTTTTTT.

The chain recombines TRBV28 with TRBJ2-1; 7 nucleotides line up with TRBD1. The CDR3 runs 14 residues. V dropped 11 bases and J dropped 9; count of bases not matched to a gene: 16. The germline V gene has CDR1 MDHEN and CDR2 SYDVKM. The CDR3 DNA sequence: TGTGCCTGTATACTCCAGGGTGCAGGGGGTGAGCAGTTCTTC. It encodes CACILQGAGGEQFF. Full variable domain (outside the CDR3, taken from reference TRBV28 and TRBJ2-1): DVKVTQSSRYLVKRTGEKVFLECVQDMDHENMFWYRQDPGLGLRLIYFSYDVKMKEKGDIPEGYSVSREKKERFSLILESASTNQTSMYLCACILQGAGGEQFFGPGTRLTVL.

This sequence joins TRBV15 and TRBJ2-7; D remains unclear. With 0 bases removed from V and 3 bases from J, the gap between germline ends came to 15 bases. In germline, CDR1 is LNHNV, CDR2 YYDKDF (reference sequence). This CDR3 contains 16 residues. The CDR3 protein is CATSRDRLIAGYEQYF. CDR3 in DNA: TGTGCCACCAGCAGAGATCGATTGATCGCTGGCTACGAGCAGTACTTC.

This clone was seen only once. The chain uses TRBV28 and TRBJ2-1, with 7 nucleotides matching TRBD1. This CDR3 contains 16 residues. The V and J ends lost 10 bases and 6 bases, in that order; junction bases with no gene match: 18. Germline lookup yields CDR1 MDHEN and CDR2 SYDVKM. Here the CDR3 reads CAILGQARIGLNEQFF. The CDR3 coding sequence is TGTGCCATCCTCGGACAGGCCCGGATTGGCCTCAATGAGCAGTTCTTC.

The chain couples TRBV7-8 to TRBJ1-2; 7 nucleotides agree with TRBD1. The CDR3 runs 15 residues. Germline trimming cut 3 bases from V and 7 bases from J; bases unmatched to any gene: 11. The germline V gene encodes CDR1 SGHVS and CDR2 FQNEAQ. CDR3 amino acids: CASSLSQGVQGGYTF. The DNA for the CDR3 is TGTGCCAGCAGCTTGAGTCAGGGGGTCCAGGGTGGCTACACCTTC. Full variable domain (missing parts from reference TRBV7-8 and TRBJ1-2): GAGVSQSPRYKVAKRGQDVALRCDPISGHVSLFWYQQALGQGPEFLTYFQNEAQLDKSGLPSDRFFAERPEGSVSTLKIQRTQQEDSAVYLCASSLSQGVQGGYTFGSGTRLTVV.

This chain joins TRBV2 and TRBJ2-1; 7 bases fit TRBD2. This CDR3 spans 16 amino acids. Per the germline V gene, CDR1 is SNHLY and CDR2 is FYNNEI. Trimming took 7 bases from V and 8 from J; bases not matched to a gene: 17. In DNA, the CDR3 is TGTGCCAGCATGTGGGAGGGCCGGCCGGAAGGCGATGAGCAGTTCTTC. This translates into CASMWEGRPEGDEQFF.

The chain recombines TRBV2 with TRBJ1-5; D not certain. V was cut by 11 bases and J by 2 bases, with 13 bases left in between. There are 13 residues in the CDR3. Germline lookup yields CDR1 SNHLY and CDR2 FYNNEI. The CDR3 region has the DNA TGTGCCTCCAGACCCGGAGGCAATCAGCCCCAGCATTTT. Protein product: CASRPGGNQPQHF.

The chain is built from TRBV2 and TRBJ1-5; D is perhaps TRBD1 (5 bases). The V end was cut by 6 bases, the J end by 0 bases, with 9 bases between. The CDR3 length is 14 residues. Looked up from germline, CDR1 is SNHLY and CDR2 is FYNNEI. DNA of the CDR3: TGTGCCAGCAGCTATGACAGTAGCAATCAGCCCCAGCATTTT. It translates to CASSYDSSNQPQHF.

The genes are TRBV5-4 and TRBJ2-7; D is ambiguous. This CDR3 has 12 residues. The germline gives CDR1 SGHNT, CDR2 YYREEE (reference sequence). The V gene lost 4 bases and the J gene lost 3 bases, with 8 bases spanning the gap. The CDR3 nucleotides are TGTGCCAGCAGCGTCGGGCACTACGAGCAGTACTTC. It yields the protein CASSVGHYEQYF.

This chain connects TRBV10-1 to TRBJ2-3; 8 bases agree with TRBD1. Losses at the gene ends were 3 bases for V and 2 bases for J; bases not matched to a gene: 7. The germline V gene encodes CDR1 WNHNN and CDR2 SYGVQD (reference sequence). There are 16 residues in the CDR3. CDR3 sequence: CASSDWGTGPTDTQYF. The DNA for the CDR3 is TGCGCCAGCAGTGATTGGGGGACAGGACCCACAGATACGCAGTATTTT.